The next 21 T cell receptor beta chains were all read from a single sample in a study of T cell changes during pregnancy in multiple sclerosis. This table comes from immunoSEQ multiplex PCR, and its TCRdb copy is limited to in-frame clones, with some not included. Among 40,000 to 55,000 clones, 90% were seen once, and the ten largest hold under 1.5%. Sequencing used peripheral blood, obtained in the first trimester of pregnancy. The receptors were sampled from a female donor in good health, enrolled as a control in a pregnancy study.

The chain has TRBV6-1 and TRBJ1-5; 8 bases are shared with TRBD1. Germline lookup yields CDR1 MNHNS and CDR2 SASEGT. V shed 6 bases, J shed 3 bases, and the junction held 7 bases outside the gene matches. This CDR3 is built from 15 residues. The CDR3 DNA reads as TGTGCCAGCAGGCCGGGACAGGCCGACAATCAGCCCCAGCATTTT. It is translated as CASRPGQADNQPQHF.

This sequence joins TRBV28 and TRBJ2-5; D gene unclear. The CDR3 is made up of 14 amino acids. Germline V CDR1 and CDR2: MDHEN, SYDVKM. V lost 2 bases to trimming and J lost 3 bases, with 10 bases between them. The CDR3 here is CASSLSDKKETQYF. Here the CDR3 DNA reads TGTGCCAGCAGTTTAAGTGACAAAAAAGAGACCCAGTACTTC.

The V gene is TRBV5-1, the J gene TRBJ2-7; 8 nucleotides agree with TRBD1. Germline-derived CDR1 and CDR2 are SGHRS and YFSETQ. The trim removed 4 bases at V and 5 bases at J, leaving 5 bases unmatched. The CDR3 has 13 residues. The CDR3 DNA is TGCGCCAGCAGCATTGGACAGGGTGACGAGCAGTACTTC. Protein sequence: CASSIGQGDEQYF.

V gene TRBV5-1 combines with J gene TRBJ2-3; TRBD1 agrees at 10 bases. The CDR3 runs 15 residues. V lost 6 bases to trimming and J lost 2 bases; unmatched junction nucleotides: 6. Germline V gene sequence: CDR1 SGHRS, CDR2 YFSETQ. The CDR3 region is CASTRQGASTDTQYF. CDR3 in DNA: TGCGCCAGCACCCGACAGGGGGCTTCCACAGATACGCAGTATTTT.

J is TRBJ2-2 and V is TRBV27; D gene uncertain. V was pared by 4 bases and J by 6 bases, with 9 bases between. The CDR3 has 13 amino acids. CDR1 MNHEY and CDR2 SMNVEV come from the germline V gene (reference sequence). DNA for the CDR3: TGTGCCAGCAGTTCTAATTACGCCGGGGAGCTGTTTTTT. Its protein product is CASSSNYAGELFF.

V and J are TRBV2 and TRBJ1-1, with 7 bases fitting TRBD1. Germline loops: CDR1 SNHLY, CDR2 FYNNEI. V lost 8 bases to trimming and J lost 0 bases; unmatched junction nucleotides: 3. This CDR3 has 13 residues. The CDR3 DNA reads TGTGCCAGCCAGGGACAGATGAACACTGAAGCTTTCTTT. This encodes CASQGQMNTEAFF.

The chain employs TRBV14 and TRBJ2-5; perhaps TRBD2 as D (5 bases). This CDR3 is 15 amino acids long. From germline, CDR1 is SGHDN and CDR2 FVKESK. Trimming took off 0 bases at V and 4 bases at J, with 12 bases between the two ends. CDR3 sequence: CASSQERVGGETQYF. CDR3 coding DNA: TGTGCCAGCAGCCAAGAGAGGGTTGGCGGAGAGACCCAGTACTTC.

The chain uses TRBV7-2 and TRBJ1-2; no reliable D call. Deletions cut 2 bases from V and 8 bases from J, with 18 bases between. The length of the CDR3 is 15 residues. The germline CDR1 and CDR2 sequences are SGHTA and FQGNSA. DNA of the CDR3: TGTGCCAGCAGCTTATGGTTTTCTAGTGAGAACGGCTACACCTTC. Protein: CASSLWFSSENGYTF.

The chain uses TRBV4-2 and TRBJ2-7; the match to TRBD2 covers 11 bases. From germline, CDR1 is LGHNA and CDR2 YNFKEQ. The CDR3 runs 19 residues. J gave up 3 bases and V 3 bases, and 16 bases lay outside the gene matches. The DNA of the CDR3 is TGTGCCAGCAGCCAGAATATTCCCGGGACTAGCGGTTTTCTCTACGAGCAGTACTTC. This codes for CASSQNIPGTSGFLYEQYF.

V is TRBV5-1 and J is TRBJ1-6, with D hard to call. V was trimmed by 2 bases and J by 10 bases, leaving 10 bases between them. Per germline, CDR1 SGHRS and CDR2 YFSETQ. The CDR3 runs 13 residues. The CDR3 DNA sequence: TGCGCCAGCAGCTTAATAGAGGCGTCACCCCTCCACTTT. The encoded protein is CASSLIEASPLHF.

Here the CDR3 reads CAWSEGGSGEKLFF. CDR3 DNA: TGTGCCTGGAGTGAAGGGGGCTCCGGTGAAAAACTGTTTTTT. The chain is built from TRBV30 and TRBJ1-4, with TRBD1 matching 7 bases. CDR1 and CDR2 from the germline V gene are GTSNPN and SVGIG (reference sequence). The CDR3 sequence is 14 residues long. J was trimmed by 7 bases and V by 1 base; bases with no gene match: 6.

The CDR3 DNA reads TGTGCCAGCAGCTTAGTGACGGGTAACACCGGGGAGCTGTTTTTT. This codes for CASSLVTGNTGELFF. The rearrangement joins TRBV11-2 to TRBJ2-2; D is uncertain. The CDR3 sequence is 15 residues long. Trimming removed 1 base from V and 2 bases from J, with 8 bases in between. CDR1 SGHAT and CDR2 FQNNGV come from the germline V gene.

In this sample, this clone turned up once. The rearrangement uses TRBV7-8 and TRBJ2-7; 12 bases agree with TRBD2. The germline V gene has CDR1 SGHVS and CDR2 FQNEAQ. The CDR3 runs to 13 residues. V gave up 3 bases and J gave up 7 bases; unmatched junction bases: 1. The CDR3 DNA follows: TGTGCCAGCAGCTTCCTAGCGGGAGGGGAGCAGTACTTC. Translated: CASSFLAGGEQYF.

CDR3 in DNA: TGTGCCAGCTCACTTTCTAGCGGGGGAGGCACAGATACGCAGTATTTT. It translates to CASSLSSGGGTDTQYF. The genes are TRBV18 and TRBJ2-3; 10 bases agree with TRBD2. Germline V lookup: CDR1 KGHSH, CDR2 LQKENI. J lost 1 base, V lost 4 bases, and 5 bases had no gene match. This CDR3 is built from 16 residues.

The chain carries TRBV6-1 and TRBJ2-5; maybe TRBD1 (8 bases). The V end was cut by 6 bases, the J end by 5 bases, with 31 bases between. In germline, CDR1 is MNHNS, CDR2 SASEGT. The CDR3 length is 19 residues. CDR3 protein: CASSEQRGRTGPAGETQYF. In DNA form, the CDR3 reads TGTGCCAGCAGCGAACAGCGGGGAAGGACAGGGCCCGCCGGGGAGACCCAGTACTTC.

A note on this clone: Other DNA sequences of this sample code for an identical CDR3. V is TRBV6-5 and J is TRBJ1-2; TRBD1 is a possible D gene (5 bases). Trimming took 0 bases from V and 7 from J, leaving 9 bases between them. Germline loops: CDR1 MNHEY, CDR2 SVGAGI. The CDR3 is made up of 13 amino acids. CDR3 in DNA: TGTGCCAGCAGTTACTCGACCGGGGGTGGCTACACCTTC. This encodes CASSYSTGGGYTF.

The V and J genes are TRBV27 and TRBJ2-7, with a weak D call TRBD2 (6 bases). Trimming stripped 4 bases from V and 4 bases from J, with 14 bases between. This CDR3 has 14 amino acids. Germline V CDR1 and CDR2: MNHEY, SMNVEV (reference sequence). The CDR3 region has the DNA TGTGCCAGCAGTTACGACGGGAGTAGATACGAGCAGTACTTC. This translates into CASSYDGSRYEQYF.

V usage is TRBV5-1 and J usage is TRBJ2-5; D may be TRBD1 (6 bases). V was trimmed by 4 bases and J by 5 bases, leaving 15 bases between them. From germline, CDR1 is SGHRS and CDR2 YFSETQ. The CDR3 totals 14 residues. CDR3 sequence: CASSSPTGIETQYF. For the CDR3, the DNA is TGCGCCAGCAGCAGTCCCACAGGGATTGAGACCCAGTACTTC.

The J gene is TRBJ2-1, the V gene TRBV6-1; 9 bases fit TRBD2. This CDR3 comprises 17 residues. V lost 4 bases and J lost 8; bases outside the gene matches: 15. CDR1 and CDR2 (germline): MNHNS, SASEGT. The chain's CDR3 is CASSAIAGGGARDEQFF. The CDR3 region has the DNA TGTGCCAGCAGTGCCATCGCGGGCGGGGGGGCGCGGGATGAGCAGTTCTTC.

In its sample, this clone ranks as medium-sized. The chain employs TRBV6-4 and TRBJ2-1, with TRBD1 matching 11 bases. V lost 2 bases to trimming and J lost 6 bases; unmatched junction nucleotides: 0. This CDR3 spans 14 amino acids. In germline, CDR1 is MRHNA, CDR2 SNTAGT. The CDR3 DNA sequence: TGTGCCAGCAGTGACGGGACAGGGGGCAATGAGCAGTTCTTC. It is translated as CASSDGTGGNEQFF.

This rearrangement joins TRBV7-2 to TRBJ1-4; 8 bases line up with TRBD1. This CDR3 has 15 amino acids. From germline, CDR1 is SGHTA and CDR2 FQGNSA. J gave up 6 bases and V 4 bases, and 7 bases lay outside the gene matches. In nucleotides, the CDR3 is TGTGCCAGCAGCTCCCGACAGGGGATGGATGAAAAACTGTTTTTT. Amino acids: CASSSRQGMDEKLFF.